The present T cell receptor beta chain was sequenced within a study of cytomegalovirus exposure and HLA in healthy donors. Study-level results: The classifier, whose performance was assessed in both the original and validation cohorts, reportedly diagnosed cytomegalovirus status with high specificity and sensitivity. Most of the TCR beta V segments (in an earlier analysis) were productive either about 87% or about 30% of the time. The HLA-A and HLA-B alleles of most subjects were reportedly predicted accurately from TCR beta sequences. Associated with cytomegalovirus, according to the listing, were 150 to 200 TCR beta chains.

Vbeta (60) and Jbeta (13) primers were used in the PCR. Clones were read by immunoSEQ multiplex PCR, and TCRdb kept only the in-frame ones, dropping some. The repertoire holds 210,000 or so clones, with approximately 80% as singletons. Remarks on this clone: Its antigen remains unidentified.

V lost 3 bases and J lost 4, with 15 bases in between. Germline V CDR1 and CDR2: MDHEN, SYDVKM. This CDR3 has 15 residues. The sequence was collected from a girl between 5 and 17 years old in good health and CMV-seronegative. This rearrangement joins TRBV28 to TRBJ1-2; D remains ambiguous. The sequencing input was PBMCs. CDR3: CASSFGSPGIYGYTF. The CDR3 region has the DNA TGTGCCAGCAGTTTCGGATCGCCAGGAATCTATGGCTACACCTTC.